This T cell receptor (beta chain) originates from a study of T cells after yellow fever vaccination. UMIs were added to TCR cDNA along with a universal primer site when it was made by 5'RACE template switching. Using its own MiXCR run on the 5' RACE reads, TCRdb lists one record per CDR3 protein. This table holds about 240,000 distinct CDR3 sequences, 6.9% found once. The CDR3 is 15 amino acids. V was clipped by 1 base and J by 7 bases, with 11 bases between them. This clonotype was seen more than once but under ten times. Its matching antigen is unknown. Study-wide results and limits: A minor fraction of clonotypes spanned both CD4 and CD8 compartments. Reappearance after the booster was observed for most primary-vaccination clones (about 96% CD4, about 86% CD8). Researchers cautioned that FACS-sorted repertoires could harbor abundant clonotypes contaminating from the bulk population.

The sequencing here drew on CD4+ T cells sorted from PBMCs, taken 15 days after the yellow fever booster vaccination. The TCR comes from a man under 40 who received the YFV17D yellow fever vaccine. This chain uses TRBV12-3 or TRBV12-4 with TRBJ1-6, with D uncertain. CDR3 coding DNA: TGTGCCAGCAGTTTAGGGGGATTCGGAAATTCACCCCTCCACTTT. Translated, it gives CASSLGGFGNSPLHF.